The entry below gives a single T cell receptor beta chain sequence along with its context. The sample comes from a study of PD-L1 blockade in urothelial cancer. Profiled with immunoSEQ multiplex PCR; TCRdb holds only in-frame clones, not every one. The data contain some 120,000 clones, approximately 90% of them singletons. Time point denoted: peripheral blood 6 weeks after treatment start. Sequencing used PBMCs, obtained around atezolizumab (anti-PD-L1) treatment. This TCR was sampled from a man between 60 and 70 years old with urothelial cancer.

DNA for the CDR3: TGTGCCAGTAGTATAGATTACCGGACAGGGGGCACCTATGGCTACACCTTC. It encodes CASSIDYRTGGTYGYTF. The chain employs TRBV19 and TRBJ1-2; 11 bases align to TRBD1. The V gene end was trimmed by 0 bases and the J gene end by 4 bases; junction bases not matched to a gene: 7. This CDR3 region has 17 residues. Germline-derived CDR1 and CDR2 are LNHDA and SQIVND (reference sequence).